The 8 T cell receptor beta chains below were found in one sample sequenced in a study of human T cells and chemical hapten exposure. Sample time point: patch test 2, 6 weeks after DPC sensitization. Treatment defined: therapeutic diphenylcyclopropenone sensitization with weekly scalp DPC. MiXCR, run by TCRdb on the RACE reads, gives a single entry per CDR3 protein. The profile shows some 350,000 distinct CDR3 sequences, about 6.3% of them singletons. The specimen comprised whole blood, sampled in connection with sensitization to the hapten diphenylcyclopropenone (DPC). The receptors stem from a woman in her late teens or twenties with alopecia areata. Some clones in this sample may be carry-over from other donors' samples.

CDR3 nucleotides: TGTGCCAGCAGCCAAGAAACCTTCCTCTCTGGGGCCAACGTCCTGACTTTC. It yields the protein CASSQETFLSGANVLTF. V gene TRBV3-1 combines with J gene TRBJ2-6; the D is unclear. V lost 0 bases, J lost 0 bases, and 9 bases lay in between. In germline, CDR1 is LGHDT, CDR2 YNNKEL (reference sequence). There are 17 residues in the CDR3.

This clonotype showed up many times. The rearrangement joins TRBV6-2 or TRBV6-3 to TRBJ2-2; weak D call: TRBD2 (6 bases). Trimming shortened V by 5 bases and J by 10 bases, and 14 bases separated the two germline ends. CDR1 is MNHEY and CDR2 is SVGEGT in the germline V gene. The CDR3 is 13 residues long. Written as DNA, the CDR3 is TGTGCCAGCAGTCTGACTAGGACCCAGGAGCTGTTTTTT. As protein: CASSLTRTQELFF.

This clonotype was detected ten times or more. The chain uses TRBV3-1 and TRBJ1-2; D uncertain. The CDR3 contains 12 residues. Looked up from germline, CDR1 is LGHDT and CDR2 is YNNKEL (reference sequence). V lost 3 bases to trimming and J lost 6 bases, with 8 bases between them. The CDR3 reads CASSHPGHGYTF. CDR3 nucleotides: TGTGCCAGCAGCCATCCGGGTCATGGCTACACCTTC. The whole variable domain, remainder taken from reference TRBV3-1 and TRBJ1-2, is DTAVSQTPKYLVTQMGNDKSIKCEQNLGHDTMYWYKQDSKKFLKIMFSYNNKELIINETVPNRFSPKSPDKAHLNLHINSLELGDSAVYFCASSHPGHGYTFGSGTRLTVV.

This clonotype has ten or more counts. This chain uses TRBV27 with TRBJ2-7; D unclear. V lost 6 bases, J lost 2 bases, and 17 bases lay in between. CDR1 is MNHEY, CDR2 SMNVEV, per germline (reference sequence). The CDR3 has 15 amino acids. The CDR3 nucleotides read TGTGCCAGCAGGGCAGACTCCCCCGGTCCCTACGAGCAGTACTTC. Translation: CASRADSPGPYEQYF.

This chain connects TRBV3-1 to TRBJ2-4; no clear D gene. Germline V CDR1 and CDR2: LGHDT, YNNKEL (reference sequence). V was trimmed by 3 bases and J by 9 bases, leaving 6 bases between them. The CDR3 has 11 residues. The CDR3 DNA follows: TGTGCCAGCAGCCAGTTCGTCATTCAGTACTTC. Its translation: CASSQFVIQYF.

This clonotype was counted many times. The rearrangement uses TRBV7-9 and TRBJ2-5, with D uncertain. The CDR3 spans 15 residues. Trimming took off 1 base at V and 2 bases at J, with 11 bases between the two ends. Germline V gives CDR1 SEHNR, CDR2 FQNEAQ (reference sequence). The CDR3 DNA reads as TGTGCCAGCAGCTTAGTAGGCGGCCAACAAGAGACCCAGTACTTC. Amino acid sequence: CASSLVGGQQETQYF.

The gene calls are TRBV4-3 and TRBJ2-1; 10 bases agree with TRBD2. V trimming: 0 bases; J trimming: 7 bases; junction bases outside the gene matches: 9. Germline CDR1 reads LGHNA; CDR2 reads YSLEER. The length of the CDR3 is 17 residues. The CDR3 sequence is CASSQEPSGGVGNEQFF. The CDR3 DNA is TGCGCCAGCAGCCAAGAACCTAGCGGGGGTGTTGGGAATGAGCAGTTCTTC.

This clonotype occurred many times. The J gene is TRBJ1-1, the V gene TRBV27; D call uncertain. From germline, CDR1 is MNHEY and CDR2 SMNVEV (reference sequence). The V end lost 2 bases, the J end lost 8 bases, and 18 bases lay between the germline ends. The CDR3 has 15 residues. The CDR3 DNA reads TGTGCCAGCAGTTTAATTTCGTTAGGGTCGCGAGAAGCTTTCTTT. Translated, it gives CASSLISLGSREAFF.